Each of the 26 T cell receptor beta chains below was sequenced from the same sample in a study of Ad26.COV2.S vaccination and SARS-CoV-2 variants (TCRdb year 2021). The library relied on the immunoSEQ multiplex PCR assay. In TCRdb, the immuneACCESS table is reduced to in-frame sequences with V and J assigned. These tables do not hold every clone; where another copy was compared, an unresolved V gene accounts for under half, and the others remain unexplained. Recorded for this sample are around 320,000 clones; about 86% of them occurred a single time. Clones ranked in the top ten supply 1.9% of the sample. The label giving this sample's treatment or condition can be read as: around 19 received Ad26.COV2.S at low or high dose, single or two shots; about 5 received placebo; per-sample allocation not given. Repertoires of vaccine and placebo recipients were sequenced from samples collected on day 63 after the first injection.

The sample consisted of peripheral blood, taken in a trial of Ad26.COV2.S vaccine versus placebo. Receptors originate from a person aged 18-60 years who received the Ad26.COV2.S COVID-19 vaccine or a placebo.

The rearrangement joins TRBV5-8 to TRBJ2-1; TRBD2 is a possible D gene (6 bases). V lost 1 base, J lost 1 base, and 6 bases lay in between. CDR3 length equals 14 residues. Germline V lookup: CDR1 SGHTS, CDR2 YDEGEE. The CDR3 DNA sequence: TGTGCCAGCAGCTTGCGGGGGTCCTACAATGAGCAGTTCTTC. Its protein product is CASSLRGSYNEQFF. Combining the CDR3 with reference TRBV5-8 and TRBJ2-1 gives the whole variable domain EAGVTQSPTHLIKTRGQQATLRCSPISGHTSVYWYQQALGLGLQFLLWYDEGEERNRGNFPPRFSGRQFPNYSSELNVNALELEDSALYLCASSLRGSYNEQFFGPGTRLTVL.

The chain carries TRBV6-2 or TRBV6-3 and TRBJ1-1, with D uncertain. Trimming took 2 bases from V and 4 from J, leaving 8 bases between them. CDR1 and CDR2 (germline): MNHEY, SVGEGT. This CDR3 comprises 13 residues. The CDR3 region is CASSYAEGTEAFF. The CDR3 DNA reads TGTGCCAGCAGTTACGCAGAGGGCACTGAAGCTTTCTTT.

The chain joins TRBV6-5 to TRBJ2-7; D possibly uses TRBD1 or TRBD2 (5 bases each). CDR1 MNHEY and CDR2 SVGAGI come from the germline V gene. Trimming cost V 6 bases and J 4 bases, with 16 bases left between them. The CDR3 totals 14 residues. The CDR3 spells CASRRGPTEYEQYF. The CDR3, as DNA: TGTGCCAGCAGGAGGGGCCCGACAGAATACGAGCAGTACTTC.

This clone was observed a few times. CDR3 in amino acids: CAWSPPDRAVYGYTF. In DNA form, the CDR3 reads TGTGCCTGGAGCCCCCCCGACAGGGCTGTTTATGGCTACACCTTC. This chain uses TRBV30 with TRBJ1-2, with 7 bases that match TRBD1. Trimming at V came to 3 bases and at J to 5 bases, leaving 12 bases not matched to a gene. This CDR3 is 15 amino acids long. Germline V CDR1 and CDR2: GTSNPN, SVGIG (reference sequence).

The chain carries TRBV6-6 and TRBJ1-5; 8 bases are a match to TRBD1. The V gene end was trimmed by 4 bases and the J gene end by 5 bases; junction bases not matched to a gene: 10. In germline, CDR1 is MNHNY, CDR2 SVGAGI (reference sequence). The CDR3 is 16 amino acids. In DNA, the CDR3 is TGTGCCAGCAGTTCGGACAGGGTAAAAGGAGATCAGCCCCAGCATTTT. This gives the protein CASSSDRVKGDQPQHF.

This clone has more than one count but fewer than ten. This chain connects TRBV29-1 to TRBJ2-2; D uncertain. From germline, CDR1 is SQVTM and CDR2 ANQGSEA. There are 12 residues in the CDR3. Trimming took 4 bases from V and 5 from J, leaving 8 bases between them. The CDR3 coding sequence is TGCAGCGTTGGGGAAAGGACCGGGGAGCTGTTTTTT. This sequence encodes CSVGERTGELFF.

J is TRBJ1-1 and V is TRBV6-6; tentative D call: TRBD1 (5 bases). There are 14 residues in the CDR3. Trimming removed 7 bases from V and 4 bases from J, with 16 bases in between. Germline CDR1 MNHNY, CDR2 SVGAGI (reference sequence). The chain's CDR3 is CASTLYGGGTEAFF. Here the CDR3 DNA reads TGTGCCAGCACCCTATACGGGGGTGGCACTGAAGCTTTCTTT.

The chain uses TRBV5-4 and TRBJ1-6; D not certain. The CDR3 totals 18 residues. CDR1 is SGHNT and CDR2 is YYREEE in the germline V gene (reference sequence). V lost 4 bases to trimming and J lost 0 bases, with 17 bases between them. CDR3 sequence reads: CASSITHSSSSYNSPLHF. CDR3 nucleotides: TGTGCCAGCAGCATAACACACTCCTCAAGCTCCTATAATTCACCCCTCCACTTT.

DNA of the CDR3: TGTGCCATCAGTGAGAACCCAGGGGGCCGCTCTGGAAACACCATATATTTT. Protein: CAISENPGGRSGNTIYF. The J gene is TRBJ1-3, the V gene TRBV10-3; TRBD1 aligns across 8 bases. The junction had 6 bases not matched to a gene; V was cut back by 2 bases and J by 0 bases. The germline CDR1 and CDR2 sequences are ENHRY and SYGVKD. The CDR3 loop spans 17 amino acids.

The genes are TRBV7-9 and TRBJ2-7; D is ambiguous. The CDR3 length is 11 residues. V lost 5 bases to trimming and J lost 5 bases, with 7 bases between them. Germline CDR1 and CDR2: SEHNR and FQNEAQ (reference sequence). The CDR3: CASSPGHEQYF. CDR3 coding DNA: TGTGCCAGCAGCCCCGGACACGAGCAGTACTTC.

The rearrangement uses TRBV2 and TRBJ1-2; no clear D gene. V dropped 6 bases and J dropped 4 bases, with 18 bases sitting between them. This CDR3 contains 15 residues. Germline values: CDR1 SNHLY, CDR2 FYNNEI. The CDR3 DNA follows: TGTGCCAGCAGAGAGACGGAGCAGGCCCTCTATGGCTACACCTTC. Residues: CASRETEQALYGYTF.

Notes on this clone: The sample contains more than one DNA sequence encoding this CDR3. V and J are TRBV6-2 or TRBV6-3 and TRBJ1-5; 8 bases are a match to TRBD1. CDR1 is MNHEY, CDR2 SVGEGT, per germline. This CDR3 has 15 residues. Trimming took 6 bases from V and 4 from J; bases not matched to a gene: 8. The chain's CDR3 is CASSPGQGRNQPQHF. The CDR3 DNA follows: TGTGCCAGCAGCCCCGGACAGGGACGTAATCAGCCCCAGCATTTT.

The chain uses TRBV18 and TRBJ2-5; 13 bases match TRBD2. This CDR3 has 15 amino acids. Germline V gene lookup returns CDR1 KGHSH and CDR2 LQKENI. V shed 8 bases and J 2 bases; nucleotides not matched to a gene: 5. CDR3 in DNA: TGTGCCAGCCGGAGACTAGCGGGGGGACAAGAGACCCAGTACTTC. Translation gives CASRRLAGGQETQYF. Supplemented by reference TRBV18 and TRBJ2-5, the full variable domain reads NAGVMQNPRHLVRRRGQEARLRCSPMKGHSHVYWYRQLPEEGLKFMVYLQKENIIDESGMPKERFSAEFPKEGPSILRIQQVVRGDSAAYFCASRRLAGGQETQYFGPGTRLLVL.

DNA for the CDR3: TGTGCCAGCAGCCCCGAACAGGGGCCCGGTGAAAAACTGTTTTTT. It translates to CASSPEQGPGEKLFF. The chain is built from TRBV6-5 and TRBJ1-4, with TRBD1 matching 7 bases. The CDR3 has 15 residues. The germline V gene encodes CDR1 MNHEY and CDR2 SVGAGI. Trimming at V came to 6 bases and at J to 7 bases, leaving 11 bases not matched to a gene.

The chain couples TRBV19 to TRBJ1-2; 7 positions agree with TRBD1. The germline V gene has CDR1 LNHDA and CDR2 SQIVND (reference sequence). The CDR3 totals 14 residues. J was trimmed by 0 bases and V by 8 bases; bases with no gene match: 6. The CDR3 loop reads CASSQGGTNYGYTF. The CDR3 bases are TGTGCCAGTTCTCAGGGGGGGACTAACTATGGCTACACCTTC.

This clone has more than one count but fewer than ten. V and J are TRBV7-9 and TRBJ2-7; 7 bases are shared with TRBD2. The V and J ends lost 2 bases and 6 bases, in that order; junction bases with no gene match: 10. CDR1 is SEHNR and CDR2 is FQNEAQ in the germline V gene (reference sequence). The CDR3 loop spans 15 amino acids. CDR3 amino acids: CASSLSGARLGEQYF. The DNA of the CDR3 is TGTGCCAGCAGCTTAAGCGGGGCGCGATTAGGCGAGCAGTACTTC.

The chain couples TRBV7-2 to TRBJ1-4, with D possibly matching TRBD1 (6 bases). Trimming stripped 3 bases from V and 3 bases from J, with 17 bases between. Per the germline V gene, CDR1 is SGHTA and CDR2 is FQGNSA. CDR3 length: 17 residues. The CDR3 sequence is CASSFTRTGRANEKLFF. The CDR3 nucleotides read TGTGCCAGCAGCTTTACGCGAACAGGGAGGGCTAATGAAAAACTGTTTTTT. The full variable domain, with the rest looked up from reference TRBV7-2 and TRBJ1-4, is GAGVSQSPSNKVTEKGKDVELRCDPISGHTALYWYRQSLGQGLEFLIYFQGNSAPDKSGLPSDRFSAERTGGSVSTLTIQRTQQEDSAVYLCASSFTRTGRANEKLFFGSGTQLSVL.

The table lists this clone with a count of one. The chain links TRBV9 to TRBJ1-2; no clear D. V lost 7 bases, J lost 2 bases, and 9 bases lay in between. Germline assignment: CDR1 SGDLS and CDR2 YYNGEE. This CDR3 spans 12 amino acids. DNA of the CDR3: TGTGCCAGCGGGCAGGCAAACTATGGCTACACCTTC. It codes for CASGQANYGYTF.

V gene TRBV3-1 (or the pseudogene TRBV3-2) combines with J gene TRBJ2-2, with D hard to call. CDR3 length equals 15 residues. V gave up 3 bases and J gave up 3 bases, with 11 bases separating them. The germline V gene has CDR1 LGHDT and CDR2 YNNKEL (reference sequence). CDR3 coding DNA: TGTGCCAGCAGCCATCATGGCAGCGACACCGGGGAGCTGTTTTTT. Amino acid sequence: CASSHHGSDTGELFF.

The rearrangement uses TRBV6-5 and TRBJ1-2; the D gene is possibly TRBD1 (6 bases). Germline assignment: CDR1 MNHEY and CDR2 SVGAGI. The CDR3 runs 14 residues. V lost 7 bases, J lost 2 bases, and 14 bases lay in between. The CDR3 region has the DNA TGTGCCAGCACTCCCCAAGGGGGGAACTATGGCTACACCTTC. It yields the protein CASTPQGGNYGYTF.

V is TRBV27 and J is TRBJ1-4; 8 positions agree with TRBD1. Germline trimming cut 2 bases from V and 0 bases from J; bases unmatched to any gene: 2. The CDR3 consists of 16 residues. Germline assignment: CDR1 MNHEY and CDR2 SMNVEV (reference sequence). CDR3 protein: CASSLGQGATNEKLFF. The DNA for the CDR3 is TGTGCCAGCAGTTTAGGACAGGGAGCAACTAATGAAAAACTGTTTTTT.

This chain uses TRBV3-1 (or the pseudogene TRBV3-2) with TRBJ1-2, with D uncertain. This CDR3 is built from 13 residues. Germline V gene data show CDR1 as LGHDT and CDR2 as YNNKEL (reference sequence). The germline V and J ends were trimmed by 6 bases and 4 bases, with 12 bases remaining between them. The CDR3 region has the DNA TGTGCCAGCAGTCTTCGGGAGGGCTATGGCTACACCTTC. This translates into CASSLREGYGYTF.

The CDR3 region has the DNA TGTGCCAGCAGTTTGGGACAGGGGTGGACTAATGAAAAACTGTTTTTT. Protein sequence: CASSLGQGWTNEKLFF. The chain is built from TRBV6-5 and TRBJ1-4; 10 bases line up with TRBD1. Germline CDR1 is MNHEY and CDR2 is SVGAGI. CDR3 size: 16 residues. Trimming removed 4 bases from V and 2 bases from J; junction bases left unmatched: 4.

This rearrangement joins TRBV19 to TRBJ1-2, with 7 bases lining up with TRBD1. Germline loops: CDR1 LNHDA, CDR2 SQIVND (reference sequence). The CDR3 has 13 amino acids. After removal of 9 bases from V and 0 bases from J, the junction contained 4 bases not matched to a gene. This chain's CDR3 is CASRDRTNYGYTF. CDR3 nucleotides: TGTGCCAGCAGGGACAGAACTAACTATGGCTACACCTTC.

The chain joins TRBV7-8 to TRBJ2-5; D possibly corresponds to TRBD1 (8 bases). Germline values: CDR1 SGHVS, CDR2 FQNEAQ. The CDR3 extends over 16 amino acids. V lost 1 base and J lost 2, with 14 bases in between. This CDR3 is CASSLGGGTGQETQYF. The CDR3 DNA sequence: TGTGCCAGCAGCTTAGGGGGGGGGACAGGTCAAGAGACCCAGTACTTC.

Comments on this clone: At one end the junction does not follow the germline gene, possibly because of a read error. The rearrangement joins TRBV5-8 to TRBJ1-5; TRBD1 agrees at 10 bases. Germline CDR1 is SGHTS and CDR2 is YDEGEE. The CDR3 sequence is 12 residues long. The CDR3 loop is CASSLTTDRGKF. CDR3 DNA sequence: TGTGCCAGCAGCCTGACCACGGACAGGGGGAAATTT.